This TCR beta chain appears in the sequencing data of a study of blood T cell repertoires in COVID-19. Whole-study context: Acute and convalescent COVID-19 specimens originated in the United States, Italy and Spain. PBMCs, B-cell-depleted T cells, or T cells were the source of the cDNA or gDNA that made up the material.

In the authors' workflow: Reference gene primers were amplified, and this amplification served to estimate nucleated cell counts. The method was immunoSEQ multiplex PCR; TCRdb's version includes in-frame clones alone and lacks a portion of them. For V, J and clone size, that table is used; D and trimming come from the DNA. Of over 130,000 clones in the sample, 80% to 90% were seen once. V lost 6 bases, J lost 4 bases, and 11 bases stayed unmatched. Germline V gene sequence: CDR1 ENHRY, CDR2 SYGVKD. This CDR3 has 16 amino acids. Sequencing was performed on peripheral blood. V usage is TRBV10-3 and J usage is TRBJ2-5; 10 bases agree with TRBD1. The TCR sequence derives from a man in his 70s with acute or convalescent COVID-19. The CDR3 region is CAISQGQGGLGETQYF. CDR3 DNA: TGTGCCATCAGCCAAGGACAGGGGGGGTTAGGAGAGACCCAGTACTTC.